This TCR beta chain was recovered during a study of esophageal squamous cell carcinoma under preoperative chemotherapy. Looking at the study overall: Both tumor-infiltrating lymphocytes and peripheral blood T cells were profiled. Study observations and caveats: Chemotherapy was followed by significantly higher TCR diversity in peripheral T cells only, not tumor-infiltrating lymphocytes.

This clonotype showed up many times. Antigen: not known. TCRdb itself ran the PCR reads through MiXCR, one entry per CDR3 protein. The data hold 15,000 to 20,000 distinct CDR3 sequences, with more than 45% observed a single time. Germline lookup yields CDR1 SGHTA and CDR2 FQGNSA. V dropped 11 bases and J dropped 11 bases, with 18 bases sitting between them. The CDR3 runs to 11 residues. Indicated time point: after preoperative PTX-NDP chemotherapy. Paclitaxel-nedaplatin chemotherapy was given to patients ahead of their surgery. The chain has TRBV7-2 and TRBJ2-5, with D maybe TRBD1 (5 bases). Sample collection was performed from a patient given preoperative chemotherapy. The receptor's source is a human donor with esophageal squamous cell carcinoma. The donor label of this sample is uncertain. CDR3 residues: CAEQVYNEQYF. CDR3 DNA sequence: TGTGCCGAACAGGTCTACAATGAGCAGTACTTC.